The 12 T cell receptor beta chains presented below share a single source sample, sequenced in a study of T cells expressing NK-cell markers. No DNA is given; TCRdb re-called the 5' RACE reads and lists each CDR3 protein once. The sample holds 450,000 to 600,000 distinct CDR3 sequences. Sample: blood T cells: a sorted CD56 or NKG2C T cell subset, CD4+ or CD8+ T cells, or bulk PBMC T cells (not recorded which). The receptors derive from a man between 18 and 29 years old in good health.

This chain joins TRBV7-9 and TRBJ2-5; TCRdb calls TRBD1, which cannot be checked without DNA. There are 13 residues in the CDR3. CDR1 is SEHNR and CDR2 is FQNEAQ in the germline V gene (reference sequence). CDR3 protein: CASRNNPGETQYF. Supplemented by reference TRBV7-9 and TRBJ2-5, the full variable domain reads DTGVSQNPRHKITKRGQNVTFRCDPISEHNRLYWYRQTLGQGPEFLTYFQNEAQLEKSRLLSDRFSAERPKGSFSTLEIQRTEQGDSAMYLCASRNNPGETQYFGPGTRLLVL.

CDR3 loop: CSALAGLTNEQFF. The chain links TRBV20-1 to TRBJ2-1; TCRdb's D call, TRBD2, is unchecked because there is no DNA. CDR1 is DFQATT, CDR2 SNEGSKA, per germline (reference sequence). The CDR3 runs to 13 residues.

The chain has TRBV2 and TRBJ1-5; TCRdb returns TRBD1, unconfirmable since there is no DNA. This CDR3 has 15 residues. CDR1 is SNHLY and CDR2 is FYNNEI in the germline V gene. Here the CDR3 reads CASSDDVPGNQPQHF.

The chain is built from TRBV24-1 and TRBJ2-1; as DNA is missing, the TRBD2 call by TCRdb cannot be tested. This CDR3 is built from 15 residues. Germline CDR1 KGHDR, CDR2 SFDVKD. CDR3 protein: CATSDFPSGGNEQFF.

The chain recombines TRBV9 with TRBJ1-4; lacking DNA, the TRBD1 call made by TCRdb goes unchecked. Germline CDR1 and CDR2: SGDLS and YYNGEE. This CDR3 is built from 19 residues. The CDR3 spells CASSLGTGGGLATNEKLFF.

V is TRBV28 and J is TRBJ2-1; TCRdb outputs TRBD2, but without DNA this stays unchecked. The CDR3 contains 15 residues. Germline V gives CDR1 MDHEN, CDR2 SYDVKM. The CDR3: CASSSTLLGYNEQFF.

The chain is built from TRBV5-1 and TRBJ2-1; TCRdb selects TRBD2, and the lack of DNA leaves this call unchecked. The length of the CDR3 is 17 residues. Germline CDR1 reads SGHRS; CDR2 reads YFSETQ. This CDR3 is CASSGTTGTGTYNEQFF.

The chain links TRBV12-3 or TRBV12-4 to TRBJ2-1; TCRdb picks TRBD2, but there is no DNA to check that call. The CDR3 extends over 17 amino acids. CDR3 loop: CASRQREGPSSYNEQFF.

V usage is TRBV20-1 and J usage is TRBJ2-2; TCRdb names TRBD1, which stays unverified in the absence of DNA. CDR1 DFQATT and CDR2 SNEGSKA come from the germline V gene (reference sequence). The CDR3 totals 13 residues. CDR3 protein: CSAPGGSTGELFF.

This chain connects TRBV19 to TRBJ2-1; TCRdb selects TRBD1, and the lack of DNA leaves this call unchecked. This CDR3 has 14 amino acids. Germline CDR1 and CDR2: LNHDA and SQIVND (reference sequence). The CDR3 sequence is CATLSTGSYNEQFF.

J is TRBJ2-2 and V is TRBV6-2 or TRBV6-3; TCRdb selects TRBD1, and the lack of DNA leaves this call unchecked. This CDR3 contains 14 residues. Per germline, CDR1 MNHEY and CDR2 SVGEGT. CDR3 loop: CASTLRGGTGELFF.

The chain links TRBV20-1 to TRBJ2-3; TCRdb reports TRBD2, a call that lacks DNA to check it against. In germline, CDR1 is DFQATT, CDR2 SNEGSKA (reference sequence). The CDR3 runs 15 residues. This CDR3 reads CSAREEAGRVDTQYF.